The 13 T cell receptor beta chains below come from one sample, sequenced in a study of cytomegalovirus exposure and HLA in healthy donors. Primers: 60 Vbeta forward and 13 Jbeta reverse. Assay used: immunoSEQ multiplex PCR; TCRdb lists only in-frame clones, some missing. The table lists around 170,000 clones, around 80% of them singletons. Sequenced sample: PBMCs. These receptors all stem from a woman aged 50 to 60 in good health and CMV-seropositive.

This chain connects TRBV30 to TRBJ1-4, with 9 bases identical to TRBD1. Germline V gives CDR1 GTSNPN, CDR2 SVGIG (reference sequence). This CDR3 is built from 14 residues. Germline trimming cut 3 bases from V and 6 bases from J; bases unmatched to any gene: 5. The CDR3 region has the DNA TGTGCCTGGAGCCGGACAGGGGTAGATGAAAAACTGTTTTTT. This codes for CAWSRTGVDEKLFF. Supplemented by reference TRBV30 and TRBJ1-4, the full variable domain reads SQTIHQWPATLVQPVGSPLSLECTVEGTSNPNLYWYRQAAGRGLQLLFYSVGIGQISSEVPQNLSASRPQDRQFILSSKKLLLSDSGFYLCAWSRTGVDEKLFFGSGTQLSVL.

The CDR3 region is CASSQKSPGVQETQYF. The CDR3 DNA sequence: TGTGCCAGCAGCCAAAAGAGCCCAGGGGTCCAAGAGACCCAGTACTTC. The chain employs TRBV11-2 and TRBJ2-5, with D tentatively TRBD1 (6 bases). The germline V gene has CDR1 SGHAT and CDR2 FQNNGV. This CDR3 is built from 16 residues. V lost 5 bases, J lost 1 base, and 17 bases lay in between.

The chain is built from TRBV19 and TRBJ2-5; 9 positions match TRBD2. V lost 1 base to trimming and J lost 5 bases; unmatched junction nucleotides: 8. The length of the CDR3 is 16 residues. Germline-derived CDR1 and CDR2 are LNHDA and SQIVND (reference sequence). DNA for the CDR3: TGTGCCAGTAGTATAGGTCGCGCGGGAGGGAGCGAGACCCAGTACTTC. As protein: CASSIGRAGGSETQYF.

The J gene is TRBJ1-5, the V gene TRBV5-6; 10 nucleotides agree with TRBD1. CDR3 length: 15 amino acids. Germline lookup yields CDR1 SGHDT and CDR2 YYEEEE. V dropped 3 bases and J dropped 8; count of bases not matched to a gene: 8. The CDR3, as DNA: TGTGCCAGCAGCTCCGGGACAGGGGTTGTGAAGCCCCAGCATTTT. This sequence encodes CASSSGTGVVKPQHF.

The CDR3 sequence: CASSLWGDRGKGSNQPQHF. As DNA, the CDR3 is TGTGCCAGCAGTTTATGGGGGGACAGGGGAAAGGGGAGCAATCAGCCCCAGCATTTT. This rearrangement joins TRBV27 to TRBJ1-5; 10 nucleotides match TRBD1. The germline gives CDR1 MNHEY, CDR2 SMNVEV (reference sequence). V lost 1 base, J lost 1 base, and 10 bases stayed unmatched. This CDR3 has 19 residues.

The gene calls are TRBV11-3 and TRBJ2-2, with TRBD2 as a possible D gene (5 bases). From germline, CDR1 is SGHNT and CDR2 YENEEA. CDR3 length: 14 amino acids. V shed 5 bases and J shed 6 bases, with 13 bases lying between them. CDR3: CASSTRTVAGELFF. In DNA, the CDR3 is TGTGCCAGCAGCACCCGGACTGTCGCCGGGGAGCTGTTTTTT.

The V gene is TRBV7-2, the J gene TRBJ2-7; 7 nucleotides agree with TRBD1. CDR1 SGHTA and CDR2 FQGNSA come from the germline V gene. V trimming: 5 bases; J trimming: 2 bases; junction bases outside the gene matches: 6. This CDR3 is built from 14 residues. In DNA, the CDR3 is TGTGCCAGCAGCCCCAGGACAGGCACCTACGAGCAGTACTTC. Its translation: CASSPRTGTYEQYF.

Points on this clone: This sample includes further DNA sequences coding for the same CDR3. Here the CDR3 DNA reads TGTGCCAGCAGTGAGGAAACAGGGCCCCATGGCTACACCTTC. Translating it yields CASSEETGPHGYTF. The chain recombines TRBV2 with TRBJ1-2; D might be TRBD1 (6 bases). V was trimmed by 3 bases and J by 6 bases, leaving 14 bases between them. CDR3 size: 14 residues. Germline CDR1 SNHLY, CDR2 FYNNEI.

V and J are TRBV19 and TRBJ2-1; 7 nucleotides line up with TRBD2. Germline-derived CDR1 and CDR2 are LNHDA and SQIVND (reference sequence). CDR3 length equals 15 residues. V trimming: 5 bases; J trimming: 2 bases; junction bases outside the gene matches: 6. The CDR3 region has the DNA TGTGCCAGTAGTCTTGGGAGGGCGGCCTACAATGAGCAGTTCTTC. Residues: CASSLGRAAYNEQFF.

The CDR3 protein is CASSGGGGAGTYNEQFF. DNA of the CDR3: TGTGCCAGCAGCGGGGGCGGGGGGGCCGGTACCTACAATGAGCAGTTCTTC. The V gene is TRBV5-6, the J gene TRBJ2-1, with 9 bases lining up with TRBD2. The CDR3 consists of 17 residues. The V and J ends lost 4 bases and 2 bases, in that order; junction bases with no gene match: 10. Germline CDR1 SGHDT, CDR2 YYEEEE.

This rearrangement joins TRBV28 to TRBJ1-2, with 8 bases matching TRBD1. Per the germline V gene, CDR1 is MDHEN and CDR2 is SYDVKM. Trimming cost V 6 bases and J 4 bases; bases outside gene matches: 4. This CDR3 has 13 amino acids. DNA of the CDR3: TGTGCCAGCAGAGTGGACAGGGCCTATGGCTACACCTTC. Translated, it gives CASRVDRAYGYTF.

This clone was seen more than once but under ten times. This specimen includes other DNA sequences encoding the same CDR3. The J gene is TRBJ1-2, the V gene TRBV18; D is uncertain. Germline V gives CDR1 KGHSH, CDR2 LQKENI. The CDR3 extends over 13 amino acids. V lost 3 bases, J lost 5 bases, and 10 bases lay in between. The DNA of the CDR3 is TGTGCCAGCTCACCTGACACGGGGTATGGCTACACCTTC. It specifies CASSPDTGYGYTF.

The chain recombines TRBV6-1 with TRBJ1-1; no reliable D call. V was clipped by 6 bases and J by 1 base, with 12 bases between them. The CDR3 loop spans 14 amino acids. The germline V gene encodes CDR1 MNHNS and CDR2 SASEGT. The CDR3 region has the DNA TGTGCCAGCAGGGGTTACAGTGGGAACACTGAAGCTTTCTTT. Protein sequence: CASRGYSGNTEAFF.